Sequencing of this T cell receptor beta chain was carried out in a study of blood T cell repertoires in COVID-19. Across the whole study: The study drew acute and convalescent COVID-19 samples from the United States, Italy and Spain.

The CDR3 runs 15 residues. V gave up 2 bases and J gave up 3 bases; unmatched junction bases: 7. The germline gives CDR1 MNHNS, CDR2 SASEGT. Seattle patients were enrolled during active infection and followed longitudinally. Original analysis: Scientists estimated how many nucleated cells there were by amplifying reference gene primers. TCRdb keeps only in-frame clones here, not all; method: immunoSEQ multiplex PCR. That table gives V, J and clone size, and the DNA gave D and trimming. The sample holds roughly 300,000 clones, about 89% seen once. The sample consisted of peripheral blood. This sequence originates from a woman in her thirties with COVID-19, enrolled during active disease. The rearrangement joins TRBV6-1 to TRBJ2-7; 7 bases agree with TRBD1. This chain's CDR3 is CASSETWSGGYEQYF. The CDR3 DNA reads as TGTGCCAGCAGTGAAACCTGGTCAGGGGGCTACGAGCAGTACTTC.